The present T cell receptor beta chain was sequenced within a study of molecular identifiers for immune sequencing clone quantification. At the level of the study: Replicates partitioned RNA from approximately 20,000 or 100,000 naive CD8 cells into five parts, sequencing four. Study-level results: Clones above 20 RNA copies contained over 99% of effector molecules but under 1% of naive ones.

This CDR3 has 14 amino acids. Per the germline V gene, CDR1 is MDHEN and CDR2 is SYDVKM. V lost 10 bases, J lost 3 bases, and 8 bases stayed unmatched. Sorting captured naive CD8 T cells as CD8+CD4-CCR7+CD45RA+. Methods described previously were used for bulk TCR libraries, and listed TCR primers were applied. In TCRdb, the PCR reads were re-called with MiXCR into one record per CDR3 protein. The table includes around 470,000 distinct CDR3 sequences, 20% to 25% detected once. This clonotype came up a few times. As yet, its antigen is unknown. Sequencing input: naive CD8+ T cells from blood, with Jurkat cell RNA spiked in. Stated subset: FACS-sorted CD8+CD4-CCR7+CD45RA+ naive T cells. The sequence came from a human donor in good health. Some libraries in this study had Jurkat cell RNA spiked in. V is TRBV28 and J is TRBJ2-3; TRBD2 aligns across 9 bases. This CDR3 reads CATYGTSNTDTQYF. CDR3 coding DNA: TGTGCCACCTACGGGACTAGCAATACAGATACGCAGTATTTT.